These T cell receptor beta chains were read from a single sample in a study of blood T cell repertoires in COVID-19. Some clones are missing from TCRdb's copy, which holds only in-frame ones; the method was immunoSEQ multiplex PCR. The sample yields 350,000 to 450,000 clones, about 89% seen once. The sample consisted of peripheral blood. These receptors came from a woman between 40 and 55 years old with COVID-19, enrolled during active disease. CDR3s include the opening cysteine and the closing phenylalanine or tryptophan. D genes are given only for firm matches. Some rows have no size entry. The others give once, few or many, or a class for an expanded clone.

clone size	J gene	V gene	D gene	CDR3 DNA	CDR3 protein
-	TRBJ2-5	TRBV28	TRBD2	TGTGCCAGCAGTTTACACGTCGGACTAGCGCTTCAAGAGACCCAGTACTTC	CASSLHVGLALQETQYF
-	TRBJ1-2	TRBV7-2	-	TGTGCCAGCAGCTTAGCGGGGCTCAGGTACACCTTC	CASSLAGLRYTF
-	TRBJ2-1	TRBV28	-	TGTGCCAGCAGTCCGCCCCCTAGGCTGATTGGCAATGAGCAGTTCTTC	CASSPPPRLIGNEQFF
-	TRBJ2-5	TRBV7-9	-	TGTGCCAGCAGCTTAATGGGGGCCCAAGAGACCCAGTACTTC	CASSLMGAQETQYF
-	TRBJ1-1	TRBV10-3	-	TGTGCCATCAGTGAGTCGGAGGTCGGCGGCACTGAAGCTTTCTTT	CAISESEVGGTEAFF
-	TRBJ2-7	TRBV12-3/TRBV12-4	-	TGTGCCAGCAGTCCGCAGACCTACGAGCAGTACTTC	CASSPQTYEQYF
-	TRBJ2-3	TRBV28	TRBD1	TGTGCCAGCAGTTTATGGGAGGGACAGGTCAGCACAGATACGCAGTATTTT	CASSLWEGQVSTDTQYF
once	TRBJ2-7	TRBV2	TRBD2	TGTGCCAGCAGGGAGACTAGCGGGGGGTACCTGTCCGAGCAGTACTTC	CASRETSGGYLSEQYF
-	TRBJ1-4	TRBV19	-	TGTGCCAGTAGCCCACCGGGGGGCCCCCCAACTAATGAAAAACTGTTTTTT	CASSPPGGPPTNEKLFF
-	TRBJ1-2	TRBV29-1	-	TGCAGCGTCGCCCTCCTAGGACTGCCCAGGGGCTACACCTTC	CSVALLGLPRGYTF
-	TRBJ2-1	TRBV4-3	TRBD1	TGCGCCAGCAGCCAAGTGTCAGGGGGCGGCTACAATGAGCAGTTCTTC	CASSQVSGGGYNEQFF
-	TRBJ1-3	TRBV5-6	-	TGTGCCAGCAGCTTGGCCCCAGGCGCTGGAAACACCATATATTTT	CASSLAPGAGNTIYF
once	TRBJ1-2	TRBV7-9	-	TGTGCCAGCAGCTTAGGTGGCTCAGGGAACTATGGCTACACCTTC	CASSLGGSGNYGYTF
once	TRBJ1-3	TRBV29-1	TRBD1	TGCAGCTCCACAGGGGACTCTGGAAACACCATATATTTT	CSSTGDSGNTIYF
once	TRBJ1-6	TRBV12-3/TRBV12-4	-	TGTGCCAGCAGTCGGGCTCCGGAGGCACCCCTCCACTTT	CASSRAPEAPLHF
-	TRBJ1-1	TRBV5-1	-	TGCGCCAGCAGCTTGGCAACAGGTCAGACTGAAGCTTTCTTT	CASSLATGQTEAFF
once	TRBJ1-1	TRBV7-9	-	TGTGCCAGCAGCTTAGTAACAGGGAACACTGAAGCTTTCTTT	CASSLVTGNTEAFF
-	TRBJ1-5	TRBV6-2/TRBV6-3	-	TGTGCCAGCAGTTACTCGAGAGGGCCCCGGAGCAATCAGCCCCAGCATTTT	CASSYSRGPRSNQPQHF
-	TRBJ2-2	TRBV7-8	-	TGTGCCAGCAGCTTAGCCCGACAGACTCTGAACACCGGGGAGCTGTTTTTT	CASSLARQTLNTGELFF
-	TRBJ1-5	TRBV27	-	TGTGCCAGCAGTTTTACGCGGTCACACAATCAGCCCCAGCATTTT	CASSFTRSHNQPQHF
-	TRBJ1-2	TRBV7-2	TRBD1	TGTGCCAGCAGCTCGGGACAGGACTATGGCTACACCTTC	CASSSGQDYGYTF
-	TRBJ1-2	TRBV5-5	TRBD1	TGTGCCAGCAGCACGTCGGACAGGATCTATGGCTACACCTTC	CASSTSDRIYGYTF
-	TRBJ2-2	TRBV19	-	TGTGCCAGTAATGTTTACAGCGGGACCGGGGAGCTGTTTTTT	CASNVYSGTGELFF
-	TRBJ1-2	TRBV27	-	TGTGCCAGCAGTTTGTGGGGGGACTTTGGGACGGTGGTGAGCTACACCTTC	CASSLWGDFGTVVSYTF
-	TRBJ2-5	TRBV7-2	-	TGTGCCAGCAGCCTCCCCCCGGCAGGGGAGACCCAGTACTTC	CASSLPPAGETQYF
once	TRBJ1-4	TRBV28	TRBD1	TGTGCCAGCAGCAGGCCAGGGACAGGGACTACAACTAATGAAAAACTGTTTTTT	CASSRPGTGTTTNEKLFF
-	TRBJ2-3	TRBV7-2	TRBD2	TGTGCCAGCAGCTTGACTAGCTGGAGTGATACGCAGTATTTT	CASSLTSWSDTQYF
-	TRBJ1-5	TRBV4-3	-	TGCGCCAGCAGCCAAGTAAAGGGGAATCAGCCCCAGCATTTT	CASSQVKGNQPQHF
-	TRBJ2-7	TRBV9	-	TGTGCCAGCAGCGTGGACCTCAGGGGGGACGAGCAGTACTTC	CASSVDLRGDEQYF
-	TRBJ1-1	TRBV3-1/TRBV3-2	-	TGTGCCAGCAGCCCTTTCAGGGACTACACTGAAGCTTTCTTT	CASSPFRDYTEAFF
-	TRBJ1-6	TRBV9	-	TGTGCCAGCAGCGATGGCGGACCCCTCCACTTT	CASSDGGPLHF
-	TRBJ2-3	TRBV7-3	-	TGTGCCAGCAGCTTAATGCAGGGTGCAGATACGCAGTATTTT	CASSLMQGADTQYF
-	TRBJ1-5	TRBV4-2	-	TGTGCCAGCAGCCAAGATCGCCGTGCAGGGGATCAGCCCCAGCATTTT	CASSQDRRAGDQPQHF
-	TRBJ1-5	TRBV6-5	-	TGTGCCAGCAGTTCAGACAGCCTCAATCAGCCCCAGCATTTT	CASSSDSLNQPQHF
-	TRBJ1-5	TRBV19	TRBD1	TGTGCCAGCAGGGGGTCTTTTAGCAATCAGCCCCAGCATTTT	CASRGSFSNQPQHF
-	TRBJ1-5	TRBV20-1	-	TGCAGTGCCAGTACCACCCCAGCGGGACAACTCAATCAGCCCCAGCATTTT	CSASTTPAGQLNQPQHF
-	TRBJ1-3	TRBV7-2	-	TGTGCCAGCAGCGCACTAAGGGGGAGCTCTGGAAACACCATATATTTT	CASSALRGSSGNTIYF
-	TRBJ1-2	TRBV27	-	TGTGCCAGCAGTTTATCGTCTTCGACAGCCGACCGGGCGTATGGCTACACCTTC	CASSLSSSTADRAYGYTF
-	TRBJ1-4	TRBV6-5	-	TGTGCCAGCAGTCCTTTCGATGAAAAACTGTTTTTT	CASSPFDEKLFF
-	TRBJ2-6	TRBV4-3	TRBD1	TGCGCCAGCAGCCTTTTTTCCGGGACAGGGCGTATCTCTGGGGCCAACGTCCTGACTTTC	CASSLFSGTGRISGANVLTF
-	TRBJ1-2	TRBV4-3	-	TGCGCCAGCAGCCAAGTCGCGGCAGGGGAGGGCTATGGCTACACCTTC	CASSQVAAGEGYGYTF
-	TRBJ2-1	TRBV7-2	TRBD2	TGTGCCAGCAGCTTCCTAGCGGGAGGAAGCAATGAGCAGTTCTTC	CASSFLAGGSNEQFF